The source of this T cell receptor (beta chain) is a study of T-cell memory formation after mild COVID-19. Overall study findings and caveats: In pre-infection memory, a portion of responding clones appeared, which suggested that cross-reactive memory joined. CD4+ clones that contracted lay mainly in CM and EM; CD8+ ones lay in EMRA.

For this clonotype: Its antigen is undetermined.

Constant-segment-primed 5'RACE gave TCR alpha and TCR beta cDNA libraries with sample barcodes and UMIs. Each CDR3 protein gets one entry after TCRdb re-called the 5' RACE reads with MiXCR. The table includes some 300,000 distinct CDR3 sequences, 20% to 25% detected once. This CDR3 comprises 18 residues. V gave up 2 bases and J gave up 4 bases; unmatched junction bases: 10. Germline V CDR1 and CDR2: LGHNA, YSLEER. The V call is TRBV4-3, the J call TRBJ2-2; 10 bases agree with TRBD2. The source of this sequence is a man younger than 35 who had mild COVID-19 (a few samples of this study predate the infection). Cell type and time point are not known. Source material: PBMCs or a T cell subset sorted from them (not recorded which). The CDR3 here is CASSQPPSGLALTGELFF. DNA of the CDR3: TGCGCCAGCAGCCAACCCCCGTCGGGACTAGCGCTCACCGGGGAGCTGTTTTTT.